One sample yielded the 30 T cell receptor beta chains listed below, sequenced in a study of cytomegalovirus exposure and HLA in healthy donors (dated by TCRdb to 2017 to 2019). Libraries were constructed by the immunoSEQ multiplex PCR assay. For the multiplex PCR, a mixture combining 60 forward primers for TCR Vbeta segments and 13 reverse primers for TCR Jbeta segments was used. TCRdb holds this immuneACCESS table with in-frame rearrangements only. Some clones are missing; in checked studies, unresolved V genes explain under half, and the rest has no known cause. The sample records approximately 190,000 clones, roughly 80% of which are singletons. The ten largest clones take up 6.3% of the sample. Material: PBMCs. These receptors all stem from a man aged 40-55 years in good health and CMV-seropositive.

The J gene is TRBJ2-7, the V gene TRBV5-4, with D uncertain. This CDR3 contains 12 residues. CDR1 SGHNT and CDR2 YYREEE come from the germline V gene (reference sequence). The V and J ends lost 0 bases and 7 bases respectively, with 8 bases between them. In DNA, the CDR3 is TGTGCCAGCAGCTTGGGCTCCGGGGAGCAGTACTTC. It codes for CASSLGSGEQYF.

V gene TRBV30 combines with J gene TRBJ2-5; tentatively, D is TRBD1 (6 bases). CDR1 and CDR2 from the germline V gene are GTSNPN and SVGIG (reference sequence). The CDR3 contains 16 residues. The V gene lost 0 bases and the J gene lost 2 bases, with 16 bases spanning the gap. As DNA, the CDR3 is TGTGCCTGGAGTGTAAGGGTCGGGACATATCAAGAGACCCAGTACTTC. This translates into CAWSVRVGTYQETQYF.

This chain joins TRBV6-5 and TRBJ2-5; TRBD2 matches 7 bases. Germline CDR1 is MNHEY and CDR2 is SVGAGI. The trim removed 6 bases at V and 5 bases at J, leaving 12 bases unmatched. This CDR3 region has 15 residues. The CDR3 loop is CASRDLGGEWETQYF. In nucleotides, the CDR3 is TGTGCCAGCAGGGATCTGGGGGGGGAATGGGAGACCCAGTACTTC.

The V and J genes are TRBV30 and TRBJ1-2; D not resolved. This CDR3 spans 12 amino acids. Germline CDR1 is GTSNPN and CDR2 is SVGIG (reference sequence). Trimming stripped 2 bases from V and 6 bases from J, with 10 bases between. The CDR3 DNA reads TGTGCCTGGAGTCACAGTAAGAATGGCTACACCTTC. Its protein product is CAWSHSKNGYTF.

V gene TRBV4-1 combines with J gene TRBJ2-5; a weak D match, TRBD1 (6 bases). The CDR3 length is 14 residues. Per the germline V gene, CDR1 is MGHRA and CDR2 is YSYEKL. The germline V and J ends were trimmed by 0 bases and 7 bases, with 12 bases remaining between them. The CDR3, as DNA: TGCGCCAGCAGCCAAGATCCGACACAGGGGACCCAGTACTTC. Protein: CASSQDPTQGTQYF.

J is TRBJ2-7 and V is TRBV27; 8 bases align to TRBD2. V shed 6 bases and J 6 bases; nucleotides not matched to a gene: 10. The CDR3 sequence is 14 residues long. CDR1 is MNHEY and CDR2 is SMNVEV in the germline V gene (reference sequence). The CDR3 nucleotides are TGTGCCAGCAGAAAATCGGGACTAGTAGCCGAGCAGTACTTC. This sequence encodes CASRKSGLVAEQYF.

This clone was seen a single time. The genes are TRBV4-1 and TRBJ2-4, with TRBD2 as a possible D gene (5 bases). With 1 base removed from V and 8 bases from J, the gap between germline ends came to 12 bases. CDR3 size: 14 residues. CDR1 and CDR2 (germline): MGHRA, YSYEKL. The CDR3 loop reads CASSQGFPGDIQYF. The CDR3 bases are TGCGCCAGCAGCCAAGGATTCCCCGGGGACATTCAGTACTTC.

This rearrangement joins TRBV6-5 to TRBJ1-6; unclear D gene. Germline V gene sequence: CDR1 MNHEY, CDR2 SVGAGI. The CDR3 covers 14 residues. Between the trimmed V and J ends, which lost 1 base and 4 bases, there was a span of 5 bases. CDR3 bases: TGTGCCAGCAGTTACTTCGGGTATAATTCACCCCTCCACTTT. Translating it yields CASSYFGYNSPLHF.

The CDR3 loop reads CASSPGQGGSYGYGYTF. CDR3 sequence (DNA): TGTGCCAGCAGCCCAGGACAGGGAGGATCGTATGGCTATGGCTACACCTTC. The chain uses TRBV5-8 and TRBJ1-2, with 8 nucleotides matching TRBD1. The germline gives CDR1 SGHTS, CDR2 YDEGEE. V lost 4 bases to trimming and J lost 4 bases; unmatched junction nucleotides: 15. This CDR3 is built from 17 residues.

The chain uses TRBV7-2 and TRBJ1-2; D is unresolved. The germline CDR1 and CDR2 sequences are SGHTA and FQGNSA. V lost 5 bases and J 8 bases, leaving 9 bases between the germline ends. This CDR3 contains 11 residues. The CDR3 protein is CASSPGRGYTF. The CDR3 DNA is TGTGCCAGCAGCCCCGGGAGGGGCTACACCTTC.

The V gene is TRBV2, the J gene TRBJ1-4, with no clear D. There are 16 residues in the CDR3. Trimming removed 6 bases at V and 0 bases at J, with 14 bases between. CDR1 is SNHLY, CDR2 FYNNEI, per germline. The CDR3 coding sequence is TGTGCCAGCAGGGTAACCATGGCCGCAACTAATGAAAAACTGTTTTTT. Protein sequence: CASRVTMAATNEKLFF.

The CDR3 here is CASSLALAETQYF. Here the CDR3 DNA reads TGCGCCAGCAGCCTCGCTCTAGCCGAGACCCAGTACTTC. The chain combines TRBV4-3 with TRBJ2-5; maybe TRBD2 (5 bases). Germline lookup yields CDR1 LGHNA and CDR2 YSLEER. The CDR3 is 13 amino acids. V was clipped by 4 bases and J by 5 bases, with 11 bases between them.

This rearrangement joins TRBV14 to TRBJ1-3; no firm D call. The CDR3 sequence is 17 residues long. The germline V and J ends were trimmed by 3 bases and 0 bases, with 15 bases remaining between them. Germline values: CDR1 SGHDN, CDR2 FVKESK. The CDR3 here is CASSHLRGGPSGNTIYF. The CDR3, as DNA: TGTGCCAGCAGCCATCTTAGAGGAGGGCCCTCTGGAAACACCATATATTTT.

The V call is TRBV9, the J call TRBJ2-1, with 9 bases matching TRBD2. Germline V gives CDR1 SGDLS, CDR2 YYNGEE. The CDR3 runs 15 residues. After removal of 3 bases from V and 4 bases from J, the junction contained 5 bases not matched to a gene. DNA for the CDR3: TGTGCCAGCAGCGGTAGCGGGGGCCTTTACAATGAGCAGTTCTTC. This codes for CASSGSGGLYNEQFF.

This chain connects TRBV7-9 to TRBJ2-1, with 10 positions matching TRBD2. The CDR3 totals 16 residues. Per the germline V gene, CDR1 is SEHNR and CDR2 is FQNEAQ (reference sequence). The V gene end was trimmed by 1 base and the J gene end by 8 bases; junction bases not matched to a gene: 8. CDR3 coding DNA: TGTGCCAGCAGCTTAGATATAGCGGGGGGTATTGATGAGCAGTTCTTC. It encodes CASSLDIAGGIDEQFF.

The rearrangement uses TRBV7-3 and TRBJ2-7; D possibly corresponds to TRBD2 (5 bases). The length of the CDR3 is 13 residues. V dropped 4 bases and J dropped 6 bases, with 13 bases sitting between them. Germline CDR1 and CDR2: SGHTA and FQGTGA. The CDR3 loop reads CASSSDIGGEQYF. In DNA form, the CDR3 reads TGTGCCAGCAGCTCCGACATTGGAGGCGAGCAGTACTTC.

On this clone: At one end, the junction sequence differs from germline, possibly due to a read error. The chain combines TRBV7-9 with TRBJ2-5, with TRBD1 matching 7 bases. The CDR3 length is 13 residues. Germline V gene lookup returns CDR1 SEHNR and CDR2 FQNEAQ (reference sequence). The CDR3 DNA follows: TGTGCCAGCAGTCAACAGGGGTCCGAGACCCAGCACTTC. As protein: CASSQQGSETQHF.

The chain employs TRBV6-6 and TRBJ2-5; 9 bases are a match to TRBD1. The CDR3 runs to 13 residues. Germline CDR1 and CDR2: MNHNY and SVGAGI (reference sequence). Trimming at V came to 5 bases and at J to 7 bases, leaving 5 bases not matched to a gene. The chain's CDR3 is CASSTGGALTQYF. CDR3 bases: TGTGCCAGCAGTACAGGGGGCGCGTTGACCCAGTACTTC.

V usage is TRBV29-1 and J usage is TRBJ2-5; D not certain. CDR1 and CDR2 from the germline V gene are SQVTM and ANQGSEA. Trimming removed 4 bases from V and 0 bases from J, with 12 bases in between. The CDR3 sequence is 14 residues long. The CDR3 coding sequence is TGCAGCGTTGTGGCTCCCTCGCACCAAGAGACCCAGTACTTC. Translating gives CSVVAPSHQETQYF.

V and J are TRBV5-6 and TRBJ2-7; 11 bases line up with TRBD1. The trim removed 2 bases at V and 7 bases at J, leaving 14 bases unmatched. The CDR3 covers 17 residues. The germline V gene encodes CDR1 SGHDT and CDR2 YYEEEE. The CDR3 is CASSFLALGQGAWEQYF. The CDR3 region has the DNA TGTGCCAGCAGCTTTCTCGCATTAGGACAGGGGGCGTGGGAGCAGTACTTC. The variable domain in full, completed from reference TRBV5-6 and TRBJ2-7, reads DAGVTQSPTHLIKTRGQQVTLRCSPKSGHDTVSWYQQALGQGPQFIFQYYEEEERQRGNFPDRFSGHQFPNYSSELNVNALLLGDSALYLCASSFLALGQGAWEQYFGPGTRLTVT.

CDR3 region: CATSAGGPYEQYF. The CDR3 region has the DNA TGTGCCACCTCGGCAGGGGGACCCTACGAGCAGTACTTC. The chain joins TRBV7-9 to TRBJ2-7; 7 bases are shared with TRBD1. Trimming at V came to 10 bases and at J to 2 bases, leaving 8 bases not matched to a gene. This CDR3 comprises 13 residues. Germline V gives CDR1 SEHNR, CDR2 FQNEAQ (reference sequence).

This sequence joins TRBV6-1 and TRBJ1-1; 8 bases agree with TRBD1. After removal of 10 bases from V and 4 bases from J, the junction contained 8 bases not matched to a gene. Germline CDR1 MNHNS, CDR2 SASEGT. The CDR3 is 13 amino acids. CDR3 loop: CATVQGEATEAFF. For the CDR3, the DNA is TGTGCCACAGTACAGGGGGAAGCCACTGAAGCTTTCTTT.

Turning to this clone: Other DNA sequences in the same sample also yield this CDR3. CDR3 residues: CASSMTTGTEAFF. In DNA form, the CDR3 reads TGTGCCAGTAGCATGACCACGGGCACTGAAGCTTTCTTT. The chain combines TRBV19 with TRBJ1-1; D call uncertain. Germline V gives CDR1 LNHDA, CDR2 SQIVND (reference sequence). V lost 6 bases and J 4 bases, leaving 12 bases between the germline ends. The CDR3 has 13 amino acids.

The chain uses TRBV2 and TRBJ2-3; TRBD1 agrees at 7 bases. The CDR3 runs 14 residues. V trimming: 6 bases; J trimming: 2 bases; junction bases outside the gene matches: 5. Looked up from germline, CDR1 is SNHLY and CDR2 is FYNNEI. The CDR3 DNA is TGTGCCAGCAGCGAGACAGGGTACACAGATACGCAGTATTTT. This translates into CASSETGYTDTQYF.

The rearrangement joins TRBV7-2 to TRBJ2-5; tentatively, D is TRBD2 (5 bases). The CDR3 loop spans 14 amino acids. CDR1 SGHTA and CDR2 FQGNSA come from the germline V gene. V shed 7 bases and J shed 7 bases, with 19 bases lying between them. CDR3 coding DNA: TGTGCCAGCACCCCCTCGACTATTCTTGCGACCCAGTACTTC. Translating gives CASTPSTILATQYF.

This rearrangement joins TRBV7-9 to TRBJ1-2, with D uncertain. Germline V gene data show CDR1 as SEHNR and CDR2 as FQNEAQ (reference sequence). The CDR3 is 14 residues long. V lost 5 bases and J lost 9, with 19 bases in between. The CDR3 sequence is CASSAPESPGSYTF. The CDR3 DNA follows: TGTGCCAGCAGCGCACCAGAGAGTCCGGGGAGCTACACCTTC.

The chain couples TRBV27 to TRBJ1-5, with 9 bases aligning to TRBD1. CDR1 MNHEY and CDR2 SMNVEV come from the germline V gene (reference sequence). This CDR3 contains 15 residues. V trimming: 5 bases; J trimming: 4 bases; junction bases outside the gene matches: 6. The CDR3 spells CASSMGTGRNQPQHF. The DNA of the CDR3 is TGTGCCAGCAGTATGGGGACAGGGAGAAATCAGCCCCAGCATTTT.

The chain links TRBV18 to TRBJ2-1, with 8 bases aligning to TRBD2. The CDR3 contains 16 residues. Trimming removed 3 bases from V and 0 bases from J; junction bases left unmatched: 4. Per the germline V gene, CDR1 is KGHSH and CDR2 is LQKENI. This CDR3 reads CASSPGGGSSYNEQFF. In DNA form, the CDR3 reads TGTGCCAGCTCACCGGGCGGGGGGAGCTCCTACAATGAGCAGTTCTTC. The full variable domain, in which reference TRBV18 and TRBJ2-1 provide the parts outside the CDR3, is NAGVMQNPRHLVRRRGQEARLRCSPMKGHSHVYWYRQLPEEGLKFMVYLQKENIIDESGMPKERFSAEFPKEGPSILRIQQVVRGDSAAYFCASSPGGGSSYNEQFFGPGTRLTVL.

On this clone itself: The junction shows a germline mismatch at one end, possibly a read error. The V gene is TRBV15, the J gene TRBJ2-5, with 7 bases that match TRBD1. The germline V gene has CDR1 LNHNV and CDR2 YYDKDF (reference sequence). There are 15 residues in the CDR3. Here the CDR3 DNA reads TGTGCCGCAGACCGATTCCGGGACAGTCAAGAGACCCTGTACTTC. Its protein product is CAADRFRDSQETLYF.

The rearrangement links TRBV6-4 to TRBJ1-2, with D perhaps matching TRBD1 (6 bases). Germline V CDR1 and CDR2: MRHNA, SNTAGT. V was clipped by 6 bases and J by 7 bases, with 18 bases between them. This CDR3 is built from 14 residues. CDR3 in DNA: TGTGCCAGCAGCCGGGGGGGCGCGGGGCTTGGCTACACCTTC. This encodes CASSRGGAGLGYTF.